These 21 T cell receptor beta chains were all obtained from the same sample, sequenced in a study of blood T cell repertoires in COVID-19. This table comes from immunoSEQ multiplex PCR, and its TCRdb copy is limited to in-frame clones, with some not included. The sample contains 400,000 or so clones, approximately 86% of which appear only once. The sequenced sample was peripheral blood. Source of these receptors: a human donor in a cohort sampled during active COVID-19.

The table lists this clone with a few counts. The V and J genes are TRBV5-6 and TRBJ1-1, with a tentative D call TRBD1 (5 bases). V lost 3 bases, J lost 10 bases, and 16 bases lay in between. The CDR3 loop spans 13 amino acids. CDR1 and CDR2 from the germline V gene are SGHDT and YYEEEE. CDR3 in DNA: TGTGCCAGCAGCTGGGGACTTTCGAGTGGAGCTTTCTTT. This encodes CASSWGLSSGAFF.

As regards this clone: In the same sample, other DNA sequences code for this CDR3. The rearrangement joins TRBV18 to TRBJ2-7; the match to TRBD2 covers 11 bases. Germline-derived CDR1 and CDR2 are KGHSH and LQKENI. This CDR3 contains 15 residues. V dropped 2 bases and J dropped 2; count of bases not matched to a gene: 2. The CDR3 coding sequence is TGTGCCAGCTCACCAGGGACTAGCGGTACCTACGAGCAGTACTTC. Its protein product is CASSPGTSGTYEQYF. The full variable domain, with the rest looked up from reference TRBV18 and TRBJ2-7, is NAGVMQNPRHLVRRRGQEARLRCSPMKGHSHVYWYRQLPEEGLKFMVYLQKENIIDESGMPKERFSAEFPKEGPSILRIQQVVRGDSAAYFCASSPGTSGTYEQYFGPGTRLTVT.

The CDR3 loop is CASSASSGQDGYTF. The DNA for the CDR3 is TGTGCCAGCAGTGCCTCGAGTGGACAGGATGGCTACACCTTC. V gene TRBV9 combines with J gene TRBJ1-2; the match to TRBD1 covers 7 bases. V gave up 5 bases and J gave up 6 bases; unmatched junction bases: 10. Germline assignment: CDR1 SGDLS and CDR2 YYNGEE. The CDR3 length is 14 residues.

The CDR3 region is CAWTGTGDIYEQYF. For the CDR3, the DNA is TGTGCCTGGACCGGGACAGGGGATATCTACGAGCAGTACTTC. This rearrangement joins TRBV30 to TRBJ2-7; 10 bases align to TRBD1. The CDR3 length is 14 residues. Germline V CDR1 and CDR2: GTSNPN, SVGIG (reference sequence). V shed 4 bases, J shed 3 bases, and the junction held 6 bases outside the gene matches.

This chain uses TRBV3-1 (or the pseudogene TRBV3-2) with TRBJ2-3, with TRBD2 matching over 12 bases. Germline CDR1 is LGHDT and CDR2 is YNNKEL (reference sequence). J gave up 0 bases and V 1 base, and 5 bases lay outside the gene matches. CDR3 length: 18 residues. CDR3 protein: CASSQGLAGVISTDTQYF. CDR3 nucleotide sequence: TGTGCCAGCAGCCAAGGACTAGCGGGAGTGATTAGCACAGATACGCAGTATTTT.

J is TRBJ1-5 and V is TRBV2; no firm D call. The CDR3 contains 13 residues. The V gene's germline CDR1 is SNHLY and CDR2 FYNNEI. Trimming cost V 7 bases and J 11 bases, with 18 bases left between them. This CDR3 reads CASNNRGVGAQHF. In nucleotides, the CDR3 is TGTGCCAGCAACAATCGGGGAGTTGGGGCCCAGCATTTT.

CDR3: CASSYSYRGRNEAFF. The CDR3 bases are TGTGCCAGCAGTTACTCCTACAGGGGGCGGAATGAAGCTTTCTTT. The chain carries TRBV6-5 and TRBJ1-1, with 9 bases identical to TRBD1. V trimming: 0 bases; J trimming: 7 bases; junction bases outside the gene matches: 6. This CDR3 region has 15 residues. Per the germline V gene, CDR1 is MNHEY and CDR2 is SVGAGI.

The chain links TRBV5-1 to TRBJ1-2; D gene ambiguous. V was pared by 4 bases and J by 5 bases, with 15 bases between. Germline V CDR1 and CDR2: SGHRS, YFSETQ. This CDR3 spans 14 amino acids. CDR3 loop: CASSQPGREYGYTF. The CDR3 DNA follows: TGCGCCAGCAGCCAACCGGGTCGGGAGTATGGCTACACCTTC.

V is TRBV2 and J is TRBJ2-5; TRBD1 matches 7 bases. Germline CDR1 and CDR2: SNHLY and FYNNEI. The CDR3 extends over 14 amino acids. J was trimmed by 3 bases and V by 4 bases; bases with no gene match: 5. The CDR3 reads CASSVMGQKETQYF. The CDR3 region has the DNA TGTGCCAGCAGTGTGATGGGACAGAAAGAGACCCAGTACTTC.

V and J are TRBV15 and TRBJ2-7, with a tentative D call TRBD2 (6 bases). Germline loops: CDR1 LNHNV, CDR2 YYDKDF (reference sequence). The CDR3 is 14 residues long. V lost 5 bases and J lost 3, with 14 bases in between. The CDR3 spells CATSERAGLYEQYF. The CDR3 DNA is TGTGCCACCAGCGAGCGGGCAGGACTCTACGAGCAGTACTTC.

This chain joins TRBV5-6 and TRBJ2-1, with a weak D call TRBD2 (6 bases). This CDR3 is built from 16 residues. Trimming removed 7 bases at V and 3 bases at J, with 20 bases between. CDR1 is SGHDT and CDR2 is YYEEEE in the germline V gene. The CDR3 region has the DNA TGTGCCAGCGGGCGAGGGGCGGGAATCGTCTACAATGAGCAGTTCTTC. Protein product: CASGRGAGIVYNEQFF.

V usage is TRBV19 and J usage is TRBJ1-5, with D possibly TRBD1 on 6 matching bases. Germline V gene lookup returns CDR1 LNHDA and CDR2 SQIVND (reference sequence). V was cut by 10 bases and J by 7 bases, with 14 bases left in between. The CDR3 loop spans 12 amino acids. This CDR3 reads CATRGGTQPQHF. The CDR3 nucleotides are TGTGCCACTCGAGGGGGAACGCAGCCCCAGCATTTT.

The chain couples TRBV19 to TRBJ2-7, with 10 bases lining up with TRBD1. The trim removed 3 bases at V and 4 bases at J, leaving 3 bases unmatched. The CDR3 extends over 14 amino acids. Germline CDR1 is LNHDA and CDR2 is SQIVND (reference sequence). CDR3 DNA: TGTGCCAGTAGTATCCGACAGGGGGCATACGAGCAGTACTTC. This codes for CASSIRQGAYEQYF.

The chain is built from TRBV27 and TRBJ1-1; D gene uncertain. V gave up 3 bases and J gave up 11 bases, with 13 bases separating them. This CDR3 is built from 12 residues. Germline V CDR1 and CDR2: MNHEY, SMNVEV (reference sequence). CDR3 amino acids: CASSFTSGLAFF. In DNA form, the CDR3 reads TGTGCCAGCAGTTTTACCTCCGGTCTGGCTTTCTTT.

The chain combines TRBV2 with TRBJ2-3, with 9 bases fitting TRBD2. This CDR3 has 20 amino acids. V lost 3 bases, J lost 6 bases, and 22 bases stayed unmatched. Per the germline V gene, CDR1 is SNHLY and CDR2 is FYNNEI. The CDR3 DNA sequence: TGTGCCAGCAGTGACTTAGCGGCGGGGGGGGAGTTCAAATATCGTGATACGCAGTATTTT. Its translation: CASSDLAAGGEFKYRDTQYF.

Concerning this clone: A much larger clone differs by one base, so this may be a read error. The rearrangement uses TRBV5-6 and TRBJ1-1; no clear D gene. From germline, CDR1 is SGHDT and CDR2 YYEEEE. The CDR3 length is 13 residues. Between the trimmed V and J ends, which lost 1 base and 1 base, there was a span of 5 bases. The CDR3 nucleotides read TGTGCCAGCAGCTTGCCGGGGAACACTGAAGCTTTCTTT. This sequence encodes CASSLPGNTEAFF.

V is TRBV11-2 and J is TRBJ1-5; D gene uncertain. Per germline, CDR1 SGHAT and CDR2 FQNNGV. CDR3 length: 15 residues. V dropped 5 bases and J dropped 1 base, with 12 bases sitting between them. The CDR3, as DNA: TGTGCCAGCAGCCCGGGTCAGTCGAGCAATCAGCCCCAGCATTTT. Translation gives CASSPGQSSNQPQHF.

The chain uses TRBV7-3 and TRBJ2-3, with D perhaps TRBD2 (6 bases). V shed 3 bases and J shed 1 base, with 8 bases lying between them. Germline V CDR1 and CDR2: SGHTA, FQGTGA. There are 14 residues in the CDR3. The CDR3 reads CASSLLARTDTQYF. The CDR3 DNA reads TGTGCCAGCAGCTTGCTAGCGCGCACAGATACGCAGTATTTT.

The CDR3: CATSSTPGEAYEQYF. DNA for the CDR3: TGTGCCACCAGTTCAACCCCCGGAGAAGCCTACGAGCAGTACTTC. The chain uses TRBV24-1 and TRBJ2-7, with unresolved D. The germline gives CDR1 KGHDR, CDR2 SFDVKD. V gave up 6 bases and J gave up 2 bases, with 16 bases separating them. This CDR3 region has 15 residues.

The chain employs TRBV15 and TRBJ2-7; the D is unclear. CDR1 and CDR2 from the germline V gene are LNHNV and YYDKDF (reference sequence). The length of the CDR3 is 14 residues. Trimming removed 1 base at V and 3 bases at J, with 10 bases between. Written as DNA, the CDR3 is TGTGCCACCAGCAGAGGGCAAATCAACTACGAGCAGTACTTC. This encodes CATSRGQINYEQYF. Together with reference TRBV15 and TRBJ2-7, the CDR3 gives the full variable domain: DAMVIQNPRYQVTQFGKPVTLSCSQTLNHNVMYWYQQKSSQAPKLLFHYYDKDFNNEADTPDNFQSRRPNTSFCFLDIRSPGLGDTAMYLCATSRGQINYEQYFGPGTRLTVT.

The chain joins TRBV6-1 to TRBJ2-5; the D gene is possibly TRBD1 (6 bases). Trimming cost V 4 bases and J 6 bases, with 21 bases left between them. This CDR3 spans 16 amino acids. CDR1 and CDR2 from the germline V gene are MNHNS and SASEGT. CDR3 nucleotide sequence: TGTGCCAGCAGTGCCTTAGGGGGTTGGGGACAACAGACCCAGTACTTC. This codes for CASSALGGWGQQTQYF.